This TCR beta chain appears in the sequencing data of a study of OX40 agonist ivuxolimab in advanced cancers. The repertoire was sequenced with immunoSEQ multiplex PCR; TCRdb's copy has only in-frame clones and lacks some. The profile shows more than 45,000 clones, 65% to 85% of them singletons. CDR1 is SGHVS, CDR2 FQNEAQ, per germline. The CDR3 runs to 16 residues. J was trimmed by 2 bases and V by 3 bases; bases with no gene match: 5. This receptor was obtained from an adult with an advanced solid tumor such as melanoma, head and neck, liver or kidney cancer. The genes are TRBV7-8 and TRBJ2-3; TRBD2 matches at 10 bases. The sequenced sample was CD4+ or CD8+ T cells sorted from blood, obtained in a trial of the OX40 agonist ivuxolimab. The CDR3, as DNA: TGTGCCAGCAGCTTGAGCGGGGGGGTACACACAGATACGCAGTATTTT. This gives the protein CASSLSGGVHTDTQYF. Full variable domain (remainder filled in from reference TRBV7-8 and TRBJ2-3): GAGVSQSPRYKVAKRGQDVALRCDPISGHVSLFWYQQALGQGPEFLTYFQNEAQLDKSGLPSDRFFAERPEGSVSTLKIQRTQQEDSAVYLCASSLSGGVHTDTQYFGPGTRLTVL.